This section outlines one TCR beta chain sequence together with its context. Antigen: not known. Researchers prepared the TCRbeta library using unique molecular identifiers, the study reports. TCRdb reprocessed the PCR reads via MiXCR and lists one record per CDR3 protein. The sample has hundreds of thousands of distinct CDR3 sequences, approximately 8.4% seen once. These data originate in a study of T-cell reconstitution after alpha-beta-depleted transplantation in children. Study conclusions and caveats: T cells produced anew were the main source of T-cell counts and diversity one year after transplant. Several hundred graft clones that had expanded were reportedly the source of alpha-beta T cells about two months after transplant.

The sample here was PBMCs, mostly from graft donor cells, taken 360 days after TCRalphabeta/CD19-depleted stem cell transplant. The origin of this receptor is a male patient aged 2 to 10 who had a stem cell transplant for acute myeloid leukemia, so the T cells may come from the graft donor.

The CDR3 is CASSLGAGLYF. The CDR3 coding sequence is TGTGCCAGCAGCTTAGGGGCAGGCCTGTACTTC. The V and J genes are TRBV7-2 and TRBJ2-7; no reliable D call. Between the trimmed V and J ends, which lost 1 base and 12 bases, there was a span of 10 bases. Germline CDR1 and CDR2: SGHTA and FQGNSA. CDR3 size: 11 residues.